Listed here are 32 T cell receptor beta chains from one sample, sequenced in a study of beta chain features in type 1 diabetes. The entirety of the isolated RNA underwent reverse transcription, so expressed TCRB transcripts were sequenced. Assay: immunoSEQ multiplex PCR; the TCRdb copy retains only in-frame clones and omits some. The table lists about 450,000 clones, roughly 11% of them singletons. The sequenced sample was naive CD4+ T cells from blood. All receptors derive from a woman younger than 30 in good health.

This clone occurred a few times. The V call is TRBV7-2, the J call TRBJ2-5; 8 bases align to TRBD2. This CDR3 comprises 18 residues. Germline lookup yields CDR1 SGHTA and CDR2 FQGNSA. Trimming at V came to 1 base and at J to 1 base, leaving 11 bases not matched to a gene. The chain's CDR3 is CASSLVAGGWGVQETQYF. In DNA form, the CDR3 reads TGTGCCAGCAGCTTAGTGGCGGGGGGCTGGGGCGTCCAAGAGACCCAGTACTTC. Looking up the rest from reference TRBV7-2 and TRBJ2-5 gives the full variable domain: GAGVSQSPSNKVTEKGKDVELRCDPISGHTALYWYRQSLGQGLEFLIYFQGNSAPDKSGLPSDRFSAERTGGSVSTLTIQRTQQEDSAVYLCASSLVAGGWGVQETQYFGPGTRLLVL.

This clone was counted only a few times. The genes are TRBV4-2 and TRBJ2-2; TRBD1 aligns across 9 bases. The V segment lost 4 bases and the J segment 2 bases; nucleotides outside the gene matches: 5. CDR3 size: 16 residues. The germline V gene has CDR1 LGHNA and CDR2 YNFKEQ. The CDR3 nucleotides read TGTGCCAGCAGCCCCGGGACAGGGACTAACACCGGGGAGCTGTTTTTT. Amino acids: CASSPGTGTNTGELFF.

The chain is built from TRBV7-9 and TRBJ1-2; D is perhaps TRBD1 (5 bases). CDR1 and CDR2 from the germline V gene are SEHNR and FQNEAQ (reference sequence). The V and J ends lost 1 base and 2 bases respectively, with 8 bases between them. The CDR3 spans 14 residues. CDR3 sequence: CASSLGRGNYGYTF. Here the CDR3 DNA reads TGTGCCAGCAGCTTAGGACGGGGGAACTATGGCTACACCTTC.

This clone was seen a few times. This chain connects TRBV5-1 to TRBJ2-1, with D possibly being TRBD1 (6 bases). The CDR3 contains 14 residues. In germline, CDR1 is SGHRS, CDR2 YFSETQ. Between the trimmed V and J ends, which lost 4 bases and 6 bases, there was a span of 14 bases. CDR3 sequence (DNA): TGCGCCAGCAGCCTTATGACAGGAGGCAATGAGCAGTTCTTC. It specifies CASSLMTGGNEQFF.

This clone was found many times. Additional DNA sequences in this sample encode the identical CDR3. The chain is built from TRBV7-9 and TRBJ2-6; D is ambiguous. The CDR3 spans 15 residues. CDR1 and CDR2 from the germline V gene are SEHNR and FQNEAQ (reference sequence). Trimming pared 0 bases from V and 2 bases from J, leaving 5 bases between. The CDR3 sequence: CASSLAGTGANVLTF. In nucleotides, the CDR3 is TGTGCCAGCAGCTTAGCAGGGACTGGGGCCAACGTCCTGACTTTC.

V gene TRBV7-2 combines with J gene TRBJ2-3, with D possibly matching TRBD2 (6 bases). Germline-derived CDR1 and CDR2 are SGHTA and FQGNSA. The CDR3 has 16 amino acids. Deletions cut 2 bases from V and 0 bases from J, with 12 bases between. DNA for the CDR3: TGTGCCAGCAGCTTACTGAGCGGGCCTAGCACAGATACGCAGTATTTT. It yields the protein CASSLLSGPSTDTQYF.

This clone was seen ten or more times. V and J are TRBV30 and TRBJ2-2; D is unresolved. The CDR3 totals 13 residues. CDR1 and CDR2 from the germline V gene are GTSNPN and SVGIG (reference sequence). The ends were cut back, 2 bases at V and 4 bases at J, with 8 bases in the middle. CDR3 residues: CAWSRQSTGELFF. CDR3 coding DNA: TGTGCCTGGAGTCGCCAGAGCACCGGGGAGCTGTTTTTT.

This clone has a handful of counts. The CDR3 sequence is CASSGGRARYGTEAFF. The CDR3 DNA reads TGTGCCAGCAGTGGGGGGAGGGCCAGATACGGCACTGAAGCTTTCTTT. The chain uses TRBV2 and TRBJ1-1, with D possibly TRBD1 on 5 matching bases. V lost 4 bases and J 4 bases, leaving 19 bases between the germline ends. CDR3 length: 16 residues. Germline V lookup: CDR1 SNHLY, CDR2 FYNNEI.

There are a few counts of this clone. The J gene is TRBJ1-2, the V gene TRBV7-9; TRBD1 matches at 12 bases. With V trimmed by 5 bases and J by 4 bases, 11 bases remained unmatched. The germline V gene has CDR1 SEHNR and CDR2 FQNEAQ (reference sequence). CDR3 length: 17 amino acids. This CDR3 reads CASSPGTGGGYGYGYTF. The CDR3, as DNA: TGTGCCAGCAGCCCCGGGACAGGGGGCGGTTATGGCTATGGCTACACCTTC.

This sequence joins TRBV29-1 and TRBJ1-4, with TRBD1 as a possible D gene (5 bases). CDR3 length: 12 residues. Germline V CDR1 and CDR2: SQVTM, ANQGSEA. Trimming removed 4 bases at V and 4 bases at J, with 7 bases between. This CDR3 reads CSVVGGNEKLFF. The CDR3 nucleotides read TGCAGCGTTGTCGGGGGTAATGAAAAACTGTTTTTT.

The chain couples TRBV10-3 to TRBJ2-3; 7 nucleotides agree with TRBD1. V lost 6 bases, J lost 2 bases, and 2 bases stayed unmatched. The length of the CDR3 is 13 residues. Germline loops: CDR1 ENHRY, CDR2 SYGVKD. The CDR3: CAIRTGFTDTQYF. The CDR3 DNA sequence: TGTGCCATCAGGACAGGGTTCACAGATACGCAGTATTTT.

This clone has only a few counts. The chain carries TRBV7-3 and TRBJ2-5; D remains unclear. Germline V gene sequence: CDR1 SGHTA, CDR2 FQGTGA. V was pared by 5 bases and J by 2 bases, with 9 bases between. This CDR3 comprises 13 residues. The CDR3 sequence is CASSPGWQETQYF. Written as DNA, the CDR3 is TGTGCCAGCAGCCCCGGATGGCAAGAGACCCAGTACTTC.

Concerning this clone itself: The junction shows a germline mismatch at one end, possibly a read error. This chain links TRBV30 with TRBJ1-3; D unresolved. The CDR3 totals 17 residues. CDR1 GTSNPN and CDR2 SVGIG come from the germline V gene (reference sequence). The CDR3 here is CSWSRGINLGLGNTIYF. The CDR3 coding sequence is TGTTCCTGGAGTCGAGGGATCAATCTCGGGCTGGGAAACACCATATATTTT.

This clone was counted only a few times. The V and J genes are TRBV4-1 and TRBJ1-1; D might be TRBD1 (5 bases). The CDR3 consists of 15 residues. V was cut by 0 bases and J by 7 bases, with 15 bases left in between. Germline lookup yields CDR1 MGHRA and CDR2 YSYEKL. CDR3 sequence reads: CASSQDRRRAYEAFF. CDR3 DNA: TGCGCCAGCAGCCAAGATAGGCGCAGGGCCTATGAAGCTTTCTTT.

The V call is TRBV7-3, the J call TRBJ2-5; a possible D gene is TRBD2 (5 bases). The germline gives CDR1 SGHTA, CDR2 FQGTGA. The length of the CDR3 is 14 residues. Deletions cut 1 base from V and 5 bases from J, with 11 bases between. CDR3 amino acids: CASSLNSGGETQYF. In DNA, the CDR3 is TGTGCCAGCAGCTTAAACAGCGGTGGGGAGACCCAGTACTTC.

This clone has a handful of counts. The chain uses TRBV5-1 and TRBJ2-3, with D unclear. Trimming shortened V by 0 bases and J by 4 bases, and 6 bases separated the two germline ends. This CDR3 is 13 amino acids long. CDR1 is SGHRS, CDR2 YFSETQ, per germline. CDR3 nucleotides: TGCGCCAGCAGCTTGGGGTTGGCAGATACGCAGTATTTT. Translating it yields CASSLGLADTQYF.

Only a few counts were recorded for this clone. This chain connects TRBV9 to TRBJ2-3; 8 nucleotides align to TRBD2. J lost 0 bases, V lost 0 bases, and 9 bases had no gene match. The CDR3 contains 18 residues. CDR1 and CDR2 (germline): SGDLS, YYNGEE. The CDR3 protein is CASSVARRSGRSTDTQYF. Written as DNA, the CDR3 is TGTGCCAGCAGCGTAGCCAGGCGAAGCGGGAGAAGCACAGATACGCAGTATTTT. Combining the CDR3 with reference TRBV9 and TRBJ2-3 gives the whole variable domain DSGVTQTPKHLITATGQRVTLRCSPRSGDLSVYWYQQSLDQGLQFLIQYYNGEERAKGNILERFSAQQFPDLHSELNLSSLELGDSALYFCASSVARRSGRSTDTQYFGPGTRLTVL.

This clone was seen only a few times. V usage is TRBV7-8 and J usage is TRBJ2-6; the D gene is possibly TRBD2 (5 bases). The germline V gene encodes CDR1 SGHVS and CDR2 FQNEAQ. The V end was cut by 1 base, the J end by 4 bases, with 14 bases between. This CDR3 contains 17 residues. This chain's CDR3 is CASSLVLSGSGANVLTF. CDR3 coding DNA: TGTGCCAGCAGCTTAGTTCTGTCGGGGTCCGGGGCCAACGTCCTGACTTTC.

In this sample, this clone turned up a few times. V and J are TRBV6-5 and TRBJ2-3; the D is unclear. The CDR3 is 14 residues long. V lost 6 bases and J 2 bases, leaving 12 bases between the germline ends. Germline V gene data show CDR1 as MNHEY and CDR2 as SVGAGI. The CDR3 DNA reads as TGTGCCAGCAGCCCGACCCATTACACAGATACGCAGTATTTT. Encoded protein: CASSPTHYTDTQYF.

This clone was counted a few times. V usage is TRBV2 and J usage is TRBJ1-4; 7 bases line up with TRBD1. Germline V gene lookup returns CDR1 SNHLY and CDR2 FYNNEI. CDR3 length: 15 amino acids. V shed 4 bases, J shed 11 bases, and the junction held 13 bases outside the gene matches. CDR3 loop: CASSAPGQRSRKLFF. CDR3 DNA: TGTGCCAGCAGTGCGCCGGGACAGCGAAGTAGGAAACTGTTTTTT.

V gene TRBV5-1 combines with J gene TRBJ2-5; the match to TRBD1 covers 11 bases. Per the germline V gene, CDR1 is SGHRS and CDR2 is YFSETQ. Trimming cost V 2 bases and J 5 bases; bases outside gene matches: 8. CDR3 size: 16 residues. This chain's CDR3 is CASSFRTGGSSETQYF. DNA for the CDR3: TGCGCCAGCAGCTTTAGGACAGGGGGCAGTTCGGAGACCCAGTACTTC.

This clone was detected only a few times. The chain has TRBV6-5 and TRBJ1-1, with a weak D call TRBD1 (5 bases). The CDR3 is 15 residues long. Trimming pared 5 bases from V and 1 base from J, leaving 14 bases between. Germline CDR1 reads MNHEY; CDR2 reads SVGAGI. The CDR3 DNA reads TGTGCCAGCAGTACCTTGAGGCAGGGGAACACTGAAGCTTTCTTT. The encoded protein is CASSTLRQGNTEAFF.

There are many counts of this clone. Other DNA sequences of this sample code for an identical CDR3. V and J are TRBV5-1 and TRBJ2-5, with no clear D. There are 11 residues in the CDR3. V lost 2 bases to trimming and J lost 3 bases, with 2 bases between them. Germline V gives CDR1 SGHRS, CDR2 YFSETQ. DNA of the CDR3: TGCGCCAGCAGCTTAGAAGAGACCCAGTACTTC. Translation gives CASSLEETQYF.

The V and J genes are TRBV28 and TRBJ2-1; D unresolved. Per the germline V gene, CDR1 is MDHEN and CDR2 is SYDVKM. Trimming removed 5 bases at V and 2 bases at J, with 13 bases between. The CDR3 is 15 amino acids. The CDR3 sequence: CASSAPGKTYNEQFF. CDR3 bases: TGTGCCAGCAGTGCCCCGGGCAAAACCTACAATGAGCAGTTCTTC. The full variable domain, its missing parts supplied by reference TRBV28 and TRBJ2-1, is DVKVTQSSRYLVKRTGEKVFLECVQDMDHENMFWYRQDPGLGLRLIYFSYDVKMKEKGDIPEGYSVSREKKERFSLILESASTNQTSMYLCASSAPGKTYNEQFFGPGTRLTVL.

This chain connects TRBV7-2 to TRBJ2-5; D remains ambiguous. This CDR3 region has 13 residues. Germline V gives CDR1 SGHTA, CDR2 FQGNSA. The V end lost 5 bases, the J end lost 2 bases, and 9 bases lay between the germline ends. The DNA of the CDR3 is TGTGCCAGCAGCCGGACGGCTCAAGAGACCCAGTACTTC. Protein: CASSRTAQETQYF.

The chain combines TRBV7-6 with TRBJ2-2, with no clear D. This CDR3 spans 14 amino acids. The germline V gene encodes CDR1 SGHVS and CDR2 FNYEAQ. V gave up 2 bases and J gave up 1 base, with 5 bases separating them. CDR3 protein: CASSLSQNTGELFF. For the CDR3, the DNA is TGTGCCAGCAGCTTATCACAGAACACCGGGGAGCTGTTTTTT.

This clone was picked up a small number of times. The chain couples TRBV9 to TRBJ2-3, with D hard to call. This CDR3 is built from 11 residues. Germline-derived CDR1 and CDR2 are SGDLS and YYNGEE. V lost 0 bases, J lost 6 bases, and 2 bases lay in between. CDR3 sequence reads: CASSVVDTQYF. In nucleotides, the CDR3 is TGTGCCAGCAGCGTAGTGGATACGCAGTATTTT.

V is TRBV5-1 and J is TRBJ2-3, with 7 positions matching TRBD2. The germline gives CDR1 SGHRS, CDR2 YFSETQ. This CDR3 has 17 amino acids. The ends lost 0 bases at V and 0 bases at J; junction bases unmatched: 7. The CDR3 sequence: CASSLEGRAGSTDTQYF. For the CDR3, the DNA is TGCGCCAGCAGCTTGGAAGGGAGGGCGGGAAGCACAGATACGCAGTATTTT.

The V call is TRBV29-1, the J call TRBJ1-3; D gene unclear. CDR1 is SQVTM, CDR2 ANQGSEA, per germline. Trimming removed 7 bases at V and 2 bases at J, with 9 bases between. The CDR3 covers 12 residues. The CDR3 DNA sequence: TGCAGCGGAGGCTGGGCTGGAAACACCATATATTTT. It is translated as CSGGWAGNTIYF.

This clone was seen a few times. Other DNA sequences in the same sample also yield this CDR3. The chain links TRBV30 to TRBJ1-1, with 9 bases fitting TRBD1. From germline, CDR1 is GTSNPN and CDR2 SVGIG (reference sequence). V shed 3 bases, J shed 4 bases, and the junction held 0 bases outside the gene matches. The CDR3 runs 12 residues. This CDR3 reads CAWRTGGTEAFF. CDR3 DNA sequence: TGTGCCTGGAGGACAGGGGGCACTGAAGCTTTCTTT.

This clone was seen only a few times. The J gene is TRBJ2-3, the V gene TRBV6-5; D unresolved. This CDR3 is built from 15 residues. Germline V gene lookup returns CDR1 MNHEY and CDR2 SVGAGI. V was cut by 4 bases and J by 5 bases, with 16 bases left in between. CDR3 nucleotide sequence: TGTGCCAGCAGTTTACAGTATCCAGTTAAAGATACGCAGTATTTT. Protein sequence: CASSLQYPVKDTQYF.

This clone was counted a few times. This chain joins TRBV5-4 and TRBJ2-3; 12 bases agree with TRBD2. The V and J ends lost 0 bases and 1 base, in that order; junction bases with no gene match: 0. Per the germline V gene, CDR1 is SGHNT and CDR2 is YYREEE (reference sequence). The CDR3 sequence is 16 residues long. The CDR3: CASSLGLAGGTDTQYF. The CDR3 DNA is TGTGCCAGCAGCTTGGGACTAGCGGGAGGCACAGATACGCAGTATTTT.